This T cell receptor beta chain was obtained from a study of T cells after yellow fever vaccination. In the study overall: Where fractions had low cell numbers, libraries were prepared from them with the SMART-Seq v4 Ultra Low Input RNA kit.

The CDR3 has 11 amino acids. The germline V and J ends were trimmed by 3 bases and 5 bases, with 6 bases remaining between them. Germline-derived CDR1 and CDR2 are DFQATT and SNEGSKA (reference sequence). This clonotype has a handful of counts. A universal primer site and UMIs were added as TCR cDNA was made by 5'RACE template switching. MiXCR, applied by TCRdb to the 5' RACE reads, yields one record per CDR3 protein. This table has approximately 550,000 distinct CDR3 sequences, roughly 12% appearing once. This TCR was recovered from a man aged 25 to 40 who received the YFV17D yellow fever vaccine. The input for sequencing was PBMCs, taken on the day of the yellow fever booster vaccination. The chain has TRBV20-1 and TRBJ2-3; D ambiguous. This CDR3 reads CSASPKDTQYF. The CDR3 bases are TGCAGTGCTAGCCCCAAAGATACGCAGTATTTT.